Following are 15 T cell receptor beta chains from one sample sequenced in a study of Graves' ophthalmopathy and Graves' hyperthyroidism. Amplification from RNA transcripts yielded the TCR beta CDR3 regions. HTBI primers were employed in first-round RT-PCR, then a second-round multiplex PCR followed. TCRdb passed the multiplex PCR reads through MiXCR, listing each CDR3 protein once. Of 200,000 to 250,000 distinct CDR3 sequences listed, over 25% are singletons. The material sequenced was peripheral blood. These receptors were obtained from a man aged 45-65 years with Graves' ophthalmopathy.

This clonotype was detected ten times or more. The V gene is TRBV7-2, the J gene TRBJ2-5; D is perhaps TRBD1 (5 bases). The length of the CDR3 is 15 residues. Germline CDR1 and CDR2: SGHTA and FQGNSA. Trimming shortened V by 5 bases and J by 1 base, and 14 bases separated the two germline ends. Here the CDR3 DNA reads TGTGCCAGCAGCCCCGGTCAGGGATTCCAAGAGACCCAGTACTTC. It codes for CASSPGQGFQETQYF. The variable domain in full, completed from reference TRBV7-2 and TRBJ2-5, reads GAGVSQSPSNKVTEKGKDVELRCDPISGHTALYWYRQSLGQGLEFLIYFQGNSAPDKSGLPSDRFSAERTGGSVSTLTIQRTQQEDSAVYLCASSPGQGFQETQYFGPGTRLLVL.

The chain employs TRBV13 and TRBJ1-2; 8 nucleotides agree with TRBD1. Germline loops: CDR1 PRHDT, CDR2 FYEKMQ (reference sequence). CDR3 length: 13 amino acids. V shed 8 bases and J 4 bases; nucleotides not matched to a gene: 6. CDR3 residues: CASSRQGTYGYTF. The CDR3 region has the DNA TGTGCCAGCTCGCGACAGGGGACCTATGGCTACACCTTC.

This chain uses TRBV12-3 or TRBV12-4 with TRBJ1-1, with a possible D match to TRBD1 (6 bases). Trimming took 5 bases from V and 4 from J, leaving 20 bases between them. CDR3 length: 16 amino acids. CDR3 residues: CASSPTGRRGPTEAFF. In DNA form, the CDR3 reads TGTGCCAGCAGTCCCACAGGGAGGAGGGGCCCCACTGAAGCTTTCTTT.

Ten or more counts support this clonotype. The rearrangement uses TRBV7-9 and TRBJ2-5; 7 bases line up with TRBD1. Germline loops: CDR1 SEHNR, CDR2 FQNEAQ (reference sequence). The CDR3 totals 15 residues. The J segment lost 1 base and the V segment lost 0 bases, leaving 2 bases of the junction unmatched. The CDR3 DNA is TGTGCCAGCAGCTTAGCACAGGGGCCCCAAGAGACCCAGTACTTC. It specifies CASSLAQGPQETQYF.

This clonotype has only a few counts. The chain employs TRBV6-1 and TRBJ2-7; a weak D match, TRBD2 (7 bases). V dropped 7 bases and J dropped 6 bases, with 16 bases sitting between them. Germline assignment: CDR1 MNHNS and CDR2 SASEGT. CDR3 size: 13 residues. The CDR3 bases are TGTGCCAGCACCGATTCGGGGGGCTCCGAGCAGTACTTC. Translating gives CASTDSGGSEQYF.

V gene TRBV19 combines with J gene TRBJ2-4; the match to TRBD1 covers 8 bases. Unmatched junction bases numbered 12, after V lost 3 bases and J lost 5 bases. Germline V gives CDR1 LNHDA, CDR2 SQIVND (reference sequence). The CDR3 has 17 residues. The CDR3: CASSIEGGTGFQNIQYF. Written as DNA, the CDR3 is TGTGCCAGTAGTATCGAGGGCGGGACAGGTTTCCAAAACATTCAGTACTTC. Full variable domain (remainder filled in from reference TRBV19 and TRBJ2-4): DGGITQSPKYLFRKEGQNVTLSCEQNLNHDAMYWYRQDPGQGLRLIYYSQIVNDFQKGDIAEGYSVSREKKESFPLTVTSAQKNPTAFYLCASSIEGGTGFQNIQYFGAGTRLSVL.

CDR3 bases: TGTGCCAGCAGTCGACAGGTTTTGCCCTATCCAGGAAACACCATATATTTT. Translating it yields CASSRQVLPYPGNTIYF. This sequence joins TRBV9 and TRBJ1-3; D may be TRBD1 (6 bases). Germline values: CDR1 SGDLS, CDR2 YYNGEE. V dropped 5 bases and J dropped 4 bases, with 22 bases sitting between them. The CDR3 spans 17 residues.

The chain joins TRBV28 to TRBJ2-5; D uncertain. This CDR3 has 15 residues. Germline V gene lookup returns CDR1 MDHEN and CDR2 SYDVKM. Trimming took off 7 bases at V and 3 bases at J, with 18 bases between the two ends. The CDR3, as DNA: TGTGCCAGCACCATGTCTCGGGTAGCAAAAGAGACCCAGTACTTC. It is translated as CASTMSRVAKETQYF.

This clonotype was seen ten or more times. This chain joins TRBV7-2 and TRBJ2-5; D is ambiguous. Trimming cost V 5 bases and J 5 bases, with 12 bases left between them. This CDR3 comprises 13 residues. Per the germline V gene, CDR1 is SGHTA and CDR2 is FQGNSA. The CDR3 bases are TGTGCCAGCAGCCCCGGGTTGGGGGAGACCCAGTACTTC. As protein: CASSPGLGETQYF.

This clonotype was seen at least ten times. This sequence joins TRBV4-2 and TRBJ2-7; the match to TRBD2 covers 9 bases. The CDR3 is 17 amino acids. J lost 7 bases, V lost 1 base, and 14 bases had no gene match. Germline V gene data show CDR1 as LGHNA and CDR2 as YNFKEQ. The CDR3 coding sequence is TGTGCCAGCAGCCAAGGAGGGGCGGGAGGGCCATCTACGGAGCAGTACTTC. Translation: CASSQGGAGGPSTEQYF.

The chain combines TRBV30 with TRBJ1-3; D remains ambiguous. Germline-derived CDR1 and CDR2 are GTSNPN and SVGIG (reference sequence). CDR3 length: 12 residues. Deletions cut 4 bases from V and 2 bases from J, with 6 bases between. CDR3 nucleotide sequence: TGTGCCTGGAAGAGGCCTGGAAACACCATATATTTT. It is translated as CAWKRPGNTIYF.

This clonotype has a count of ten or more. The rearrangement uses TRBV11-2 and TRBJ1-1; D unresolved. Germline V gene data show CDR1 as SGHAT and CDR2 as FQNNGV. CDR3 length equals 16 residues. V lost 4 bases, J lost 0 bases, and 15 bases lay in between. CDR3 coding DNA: TGTGCCAGCAGCTCCTGGACCCTTGACGTGAACACTGAAGCTTTCTTT. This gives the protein CASSSWTLDVNTEAFF. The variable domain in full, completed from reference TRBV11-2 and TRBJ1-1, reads EAGVAQSPRYKIIEKRQSVAFWCNPISGHATLYWYQQILGQGPKLLIQFQNNGVVDDSQLPKDRFSAERLKGVDSTLKIQPAKLEDSAVYLCASSSWTLDVNTEAFFGQGTRLTVV.

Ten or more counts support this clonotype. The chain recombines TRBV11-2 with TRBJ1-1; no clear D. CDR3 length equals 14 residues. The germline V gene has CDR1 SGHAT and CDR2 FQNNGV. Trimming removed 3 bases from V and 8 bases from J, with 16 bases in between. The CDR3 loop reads CASSFHREVSEAFF. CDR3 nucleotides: TGTGCCAGCAGCTTCCATAGAGAGGTCAGCGAAGCTTTCTTT.

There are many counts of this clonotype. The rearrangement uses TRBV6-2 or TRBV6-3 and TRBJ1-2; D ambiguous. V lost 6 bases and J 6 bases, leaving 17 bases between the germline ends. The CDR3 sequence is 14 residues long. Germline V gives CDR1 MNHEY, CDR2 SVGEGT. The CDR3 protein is CASSYPGRLNGYTF. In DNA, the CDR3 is TGTGCCAGCAGCTACCCTGGACGTCTAAATGGCTACACCTTC.

CDR3 protein: CASRQGTIPNYGYTF. DNA of the CDR3: TGTGCCAGCAGACAGGGGACCATACCAAACTATGGCTACACCTTC. V gene TRBV12-3 or TRBV12-4 combines with J gene TRBJ1-2, with 7 nucleotides matching TRBD1. The V segment lost 6 bases and the J segment 2 bases; nucleotides outside the gene matches: 9. The CDR3 length is 15 residues.